Sequencing of this TCR beta chain was carried out in a study of blood T cell repertoires in COVID-19. Overall study context: Spain, Italy and the United States supplied samples that represented acute and convalescent COVID-19. Sources were T cells, B-cell-depleted T cells, or PBMCs; the material itself was cDNA or gDNA.

Germline V lookup: CDR1 MNHEY, CDR2 SVGAGI. Unmatched junction bases numbered 2, after V lost 3 bases and J lost 0 bases. This CDR3 is 15 amino acids long. Source study methods: Reference gene primer amplification gave nucleated cell count estimates. Here immunoSEQ multiplex PCR was the method, and the copy in TCRdb shows in-frame clones only, minus some. The DNA was the basis for D and trimming; V, J and clone size are from that table. In the table there are approximately 20,000 clones, about nine tenths of which are singletons. The gene calls are TRBV6-5 and TRBJ1-1; 9 bases match TRBD1. This TCR derives from a human donor in a cohort sampled during active COVID-19. Specimen: peripheral blood. The CDR3 nucleotides are TGTGCCAGCAGTTATGGGACAGGGCTGAACACTGAAGCTTTCTTT. Its translation: CASSYGTGLNTEAFF.